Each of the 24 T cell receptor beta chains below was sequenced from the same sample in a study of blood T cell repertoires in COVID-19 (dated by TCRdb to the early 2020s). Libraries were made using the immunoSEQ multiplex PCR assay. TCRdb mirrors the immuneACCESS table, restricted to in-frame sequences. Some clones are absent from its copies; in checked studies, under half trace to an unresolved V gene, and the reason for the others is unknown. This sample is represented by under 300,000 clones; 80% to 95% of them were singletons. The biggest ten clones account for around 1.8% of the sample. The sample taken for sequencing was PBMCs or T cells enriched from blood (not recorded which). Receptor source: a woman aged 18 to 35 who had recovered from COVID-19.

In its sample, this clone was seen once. The CDR3 DNA follows: TGTGCCAGCAGTTTCGGCGGGTCCCCCGCTGCTTTCTTT. Residues: CASSFGGSPAAFF. The V gene is TRBV12-3 or TRBV12-4, the J gene TRBJ1-1, with D hard to call. Deletions cut 3 bases from V and 11 bases from J, with 16 bases between. The CDR3 spans 13 residues.

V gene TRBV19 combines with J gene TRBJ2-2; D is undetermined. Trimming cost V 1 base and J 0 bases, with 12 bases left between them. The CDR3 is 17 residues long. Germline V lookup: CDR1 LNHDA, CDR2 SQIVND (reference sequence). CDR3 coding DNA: TGTGCCAGTAGTATAGGTTCCGTCCGTCCGAACACCGGGGAGCTGTTTTTT. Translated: CASSIGSVRPNTGELFF.

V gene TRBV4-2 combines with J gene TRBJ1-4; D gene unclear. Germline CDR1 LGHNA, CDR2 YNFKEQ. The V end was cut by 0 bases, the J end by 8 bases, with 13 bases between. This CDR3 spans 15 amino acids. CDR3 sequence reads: CASSQEIGKNEKLFF. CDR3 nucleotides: TGTGCCAGCAGCCAAGAAATTGGCAAAAACGAAAAACTGTTTTTT.

For the CDR3, the DNA is TGCGCCAGCAGCTCCCTTATCCGGACAGGTTTGAACACTGAAGCTTTCTTT. Translating it yields CASSSLIRTGLNTEAFF. The chain employs TRBV5-1 and TRBJ1-1; 7 bases are shared with TRBD1. Per the germline V gene, CDR1 is SGHRS and CDR2 is YFSETQ. V shed 3 bases, J shed 0 bases, and the junction held 11 bases outside the gene matches. The CDR3 is 17 amino acids. The variable domain in full, with the rest retrieved from reference TRBV5-1 and TRBJ1-1, is KAGVTQTPRYLIKTRGQQVTLSCSPISGHRSVSWYQQTPGQGLQFLFEYFSETQRNKGNFPGRFSGRQFSNSRSEMNVSTLELGDSALYLCASSSLIRTGLNTEAFFGQGTRLTVV.

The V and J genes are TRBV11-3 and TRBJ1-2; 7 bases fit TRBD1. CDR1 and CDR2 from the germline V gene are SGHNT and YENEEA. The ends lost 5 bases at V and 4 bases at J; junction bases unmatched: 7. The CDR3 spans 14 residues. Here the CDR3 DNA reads TGTGCCAGCAGCCGTTTGACAGGGTCCTATGGCTACACCTTC. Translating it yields CASSRLTGSYGYTF.

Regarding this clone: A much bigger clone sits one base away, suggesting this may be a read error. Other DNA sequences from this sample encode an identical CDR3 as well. The CDR3 coding sequence is TGTGCCAGCAGTGAACTAGCGGGGGGCACAGATACGCAGTATTTT. This encodes CASSELAGGTDTQYF. The chain links TRBV2 to TRBJ2-3, with 10 bases that match TRBD2. This CDR3 has 15 residues. Germline V gene sequence: CDR1 SNHLY, CDR2 FYNNEI. V was clipped by 2 bases and J by 1 base; unmatched bases: 0.

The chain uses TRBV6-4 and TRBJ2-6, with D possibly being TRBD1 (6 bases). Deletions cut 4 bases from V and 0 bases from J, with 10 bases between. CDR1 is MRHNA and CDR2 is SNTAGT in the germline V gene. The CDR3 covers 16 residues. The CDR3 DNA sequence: TGTGCCAGCAGTGTGGACAGTACCTCTGGGGCCAACGTCCTGACTTTC. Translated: CASSVDSTSGANVLTF.

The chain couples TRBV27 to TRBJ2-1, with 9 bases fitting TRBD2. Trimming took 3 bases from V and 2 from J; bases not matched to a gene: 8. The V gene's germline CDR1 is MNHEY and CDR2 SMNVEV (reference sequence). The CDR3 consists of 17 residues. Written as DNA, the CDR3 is TGTGCCAGCAGTTTCCAAGCGGGGGGTGTCACCTACAATGAGCAGTTCTTC. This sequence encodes CASSFQAGGVTYNEQFF.

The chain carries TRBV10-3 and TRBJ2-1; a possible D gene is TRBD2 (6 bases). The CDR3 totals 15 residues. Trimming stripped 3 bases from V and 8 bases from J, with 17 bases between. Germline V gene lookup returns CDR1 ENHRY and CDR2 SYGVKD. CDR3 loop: CAISDLHGRRDEQFF. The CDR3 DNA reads TGTGCCATCAGTGACTTGCACGGGAGAAGGGATGAGCAGTTCTTC.

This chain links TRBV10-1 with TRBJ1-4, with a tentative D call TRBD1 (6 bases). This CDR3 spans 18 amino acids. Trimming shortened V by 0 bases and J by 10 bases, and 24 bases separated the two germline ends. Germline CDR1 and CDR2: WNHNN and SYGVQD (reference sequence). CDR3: CASSESGRGRPLRIKLFF. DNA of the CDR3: TGCGCCAGCAGTGAGTCAGGCAGGGGTCGCCCCCTTCGAATAAAACTGTTTTTT.

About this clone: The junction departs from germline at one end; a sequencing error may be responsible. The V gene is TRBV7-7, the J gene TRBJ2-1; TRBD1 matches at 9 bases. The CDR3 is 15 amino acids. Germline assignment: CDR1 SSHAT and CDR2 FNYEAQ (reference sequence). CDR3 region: CASSSGTGITNEQFF. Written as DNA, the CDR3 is TGTGCTAGCAGCTCCGGGACAGGGATTACCAATGAGCAGTTCTTC.

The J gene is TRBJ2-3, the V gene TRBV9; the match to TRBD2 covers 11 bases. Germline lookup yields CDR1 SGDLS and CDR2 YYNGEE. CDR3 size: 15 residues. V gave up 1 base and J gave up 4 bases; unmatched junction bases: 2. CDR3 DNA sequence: TGTGCCAGCAGCGTATTAGCGGGGGGGCCAGATACGCAGTATTTT. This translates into CASSVLAGGPDTQYF.

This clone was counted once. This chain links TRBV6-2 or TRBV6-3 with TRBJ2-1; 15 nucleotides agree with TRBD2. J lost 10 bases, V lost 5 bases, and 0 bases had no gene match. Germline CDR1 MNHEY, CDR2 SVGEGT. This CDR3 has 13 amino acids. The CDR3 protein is CASSGTSGGEQFF. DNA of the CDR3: TGTGCCAGCAGTGGGACTAGCGGGGGGGAGCAGTTCTTC.

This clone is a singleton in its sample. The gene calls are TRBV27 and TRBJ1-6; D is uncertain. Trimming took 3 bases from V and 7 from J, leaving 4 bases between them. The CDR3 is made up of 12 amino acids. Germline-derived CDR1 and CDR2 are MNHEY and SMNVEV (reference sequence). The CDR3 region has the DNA TGTGCCAGCAGTTTTGCGAATTCACCCCTCCACTTT. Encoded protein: CASSFANSPLHF.

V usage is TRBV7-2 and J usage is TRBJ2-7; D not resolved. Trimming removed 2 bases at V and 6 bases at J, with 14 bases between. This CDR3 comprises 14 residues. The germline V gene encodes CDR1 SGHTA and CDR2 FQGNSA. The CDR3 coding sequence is TGTGCCAGCAGCTTACTAACAGCCGGCTCCGAGCAGTACTTC. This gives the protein CASSLLTAGSEQYF.

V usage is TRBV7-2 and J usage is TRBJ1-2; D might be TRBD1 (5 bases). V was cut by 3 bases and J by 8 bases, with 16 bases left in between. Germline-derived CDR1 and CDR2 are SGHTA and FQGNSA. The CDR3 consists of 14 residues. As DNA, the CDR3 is TGTGCCAGCAGCTTCCCCGCCGGGACTGGCGGCTACACCTTC. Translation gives CASSFPAGTGGYTF.

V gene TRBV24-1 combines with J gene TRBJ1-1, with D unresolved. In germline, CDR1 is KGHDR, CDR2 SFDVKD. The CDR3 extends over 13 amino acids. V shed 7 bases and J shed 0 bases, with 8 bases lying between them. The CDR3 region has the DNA TGTGCCACCAGATCGTCTCTGAACACTGAAGCTTTCTTT. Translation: CATRSSLNTEAFF.

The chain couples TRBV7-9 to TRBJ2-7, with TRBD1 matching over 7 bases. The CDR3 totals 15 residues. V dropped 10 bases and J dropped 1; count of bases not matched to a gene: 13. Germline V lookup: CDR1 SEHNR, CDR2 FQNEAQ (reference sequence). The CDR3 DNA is TGTGCCACCACCCCCGGGACAGAGCTTTCCTACGAGCAGTACTTC. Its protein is CATTPGTELSYEQYF.

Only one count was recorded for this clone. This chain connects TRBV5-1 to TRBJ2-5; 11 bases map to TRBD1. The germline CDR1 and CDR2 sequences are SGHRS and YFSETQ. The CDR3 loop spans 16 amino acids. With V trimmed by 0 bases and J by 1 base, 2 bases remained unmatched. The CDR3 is CASSLDGTGGQETQYF. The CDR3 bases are TGCGCCAGCAGCTTGGATGGGACAGGGGGCCAAGAGACCCAGTACTTC. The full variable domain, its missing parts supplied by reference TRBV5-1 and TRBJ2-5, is KAGVTQTPRYLIKTRGQQVTLSCSPISGHRSVSWYQQTPGQGLQFLFEYFSETQRNKGNFPGRFSGRQFSNSRSEMNVSTLELGDSALYLCASSLDGTGGQETQYFGPGTRLLVL.

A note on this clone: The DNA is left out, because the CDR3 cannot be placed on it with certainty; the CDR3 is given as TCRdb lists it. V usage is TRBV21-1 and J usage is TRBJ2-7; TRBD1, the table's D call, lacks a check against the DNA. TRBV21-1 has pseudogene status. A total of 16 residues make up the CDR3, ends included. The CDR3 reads CASSNGVGQGAYEQYF.

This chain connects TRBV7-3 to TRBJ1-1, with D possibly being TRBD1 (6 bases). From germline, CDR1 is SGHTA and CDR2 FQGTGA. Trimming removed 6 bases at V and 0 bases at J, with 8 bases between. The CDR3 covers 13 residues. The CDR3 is CASSRQVNTEAFF. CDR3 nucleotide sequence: TGTGCCAGCAGTCGACAGGTGAACACTGAAGCTTTCTTT. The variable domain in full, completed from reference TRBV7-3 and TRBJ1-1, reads GAGVSQTPSNKVTEKGKYVELRCDPISGHTALYWYRQSLGQGPEFLIYFQGTGAADDSGLPNDRFFAVRPEGSVSTLKIQRTERGDSAVYLCASSRQVNTEAFFGQGTRLTVV.

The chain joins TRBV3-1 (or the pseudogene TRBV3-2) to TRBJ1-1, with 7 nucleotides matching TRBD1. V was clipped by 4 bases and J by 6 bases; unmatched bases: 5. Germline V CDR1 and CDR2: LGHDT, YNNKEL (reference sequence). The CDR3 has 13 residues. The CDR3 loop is CASSLSQGAEAFF. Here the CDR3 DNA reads TGTGCCAGCAGCCTCTCCCAGGGGGCTGAAGCTTTCTTT.

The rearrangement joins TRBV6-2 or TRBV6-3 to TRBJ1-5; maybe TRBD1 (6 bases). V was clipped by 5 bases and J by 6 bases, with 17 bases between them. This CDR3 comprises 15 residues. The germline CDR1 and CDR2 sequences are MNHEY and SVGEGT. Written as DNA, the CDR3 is TGTGCCAGCAGTAGGACACAGGGCGGTGGTCAGCCCCAGCATTTT. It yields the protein CASSRTQGGGQPQHF.

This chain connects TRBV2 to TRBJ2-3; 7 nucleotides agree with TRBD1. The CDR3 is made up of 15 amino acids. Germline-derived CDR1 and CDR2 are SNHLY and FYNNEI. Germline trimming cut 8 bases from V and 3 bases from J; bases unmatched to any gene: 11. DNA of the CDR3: TGTGCCAGCGTTAGTAACAGGGGTTCTACAGATACGCAGTATTTT. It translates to CASVSNRGSTDTQYF.